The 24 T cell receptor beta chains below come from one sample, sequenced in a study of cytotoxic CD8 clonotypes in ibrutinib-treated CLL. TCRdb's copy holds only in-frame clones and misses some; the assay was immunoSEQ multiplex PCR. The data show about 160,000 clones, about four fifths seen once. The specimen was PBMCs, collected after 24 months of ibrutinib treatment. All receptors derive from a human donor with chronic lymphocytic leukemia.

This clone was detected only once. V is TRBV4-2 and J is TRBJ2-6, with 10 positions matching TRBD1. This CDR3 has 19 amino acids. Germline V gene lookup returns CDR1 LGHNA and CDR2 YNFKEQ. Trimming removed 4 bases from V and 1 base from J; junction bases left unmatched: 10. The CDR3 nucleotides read TGTGCCAGCAGCCCTTCGACAGGGGGCGTGCGGTCTGGGGCCAACGTCCTGACTTTC. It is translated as CASSPSTGGVRSGANVLTF.

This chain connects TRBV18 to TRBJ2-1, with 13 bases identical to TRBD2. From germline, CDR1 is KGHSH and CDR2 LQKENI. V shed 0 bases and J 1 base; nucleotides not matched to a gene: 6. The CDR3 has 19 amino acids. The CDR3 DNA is TGTGCCAGCTCACCACCTTCACTAGCGGGAGGGGGGTCCTACAATGAGCAGTTCTTC. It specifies CASSPPSLAGGGSYNEQFF.

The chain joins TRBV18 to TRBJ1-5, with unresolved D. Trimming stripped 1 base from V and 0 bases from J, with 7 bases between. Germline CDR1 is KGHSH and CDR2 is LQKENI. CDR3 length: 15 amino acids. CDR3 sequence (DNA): TGTGCCAGCTCACCACGTTATAATAGCAATCAGCCCCAGCATTTT. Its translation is CASSPRYNSNQPQHF.

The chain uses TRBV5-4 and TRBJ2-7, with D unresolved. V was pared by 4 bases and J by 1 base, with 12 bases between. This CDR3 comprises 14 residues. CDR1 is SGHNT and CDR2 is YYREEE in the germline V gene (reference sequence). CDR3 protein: CASSTEPGSYEQYF. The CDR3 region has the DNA TGTGCCAGCAGCACTGAGCCAGGTTCCTACGAGCAGTACTTC. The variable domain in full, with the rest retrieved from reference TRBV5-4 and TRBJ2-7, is ETGVTQSPTHLIKTRGQQVTLRCSSQSGHNTVSWYQQALGQGPQFIFQYYREEENGRGNFPPRFSGLQFPNYSSELNVNALELDDSALYLCASSTEPGSYEQYFGPGTRLTVT.

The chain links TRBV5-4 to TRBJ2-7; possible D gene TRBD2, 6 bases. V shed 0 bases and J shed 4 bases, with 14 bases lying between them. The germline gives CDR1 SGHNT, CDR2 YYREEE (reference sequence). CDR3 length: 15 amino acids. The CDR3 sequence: CASSLVFGSAYEQYF. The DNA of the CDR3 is TGTGCCAGCAGCTTGGTTTTCGGGAGTGCTTACGAGCAGTACTTC. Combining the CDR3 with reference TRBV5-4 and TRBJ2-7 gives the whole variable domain ETGVTQSPTHLIKTRGQQVTLRCSSQSGHNTVSWYQQALGQGPQFIFQYYREEENGRGNFPPRFSGLQFPNYSSELNVNALELDDSALYLCASSLVFGSAYEQYFGPGTRLTVT.

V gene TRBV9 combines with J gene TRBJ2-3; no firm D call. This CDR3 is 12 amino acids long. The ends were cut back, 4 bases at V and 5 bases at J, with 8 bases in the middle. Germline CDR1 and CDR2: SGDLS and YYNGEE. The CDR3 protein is CASSSLLDTQYF. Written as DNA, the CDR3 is TGTGCCAGCAGCTCATTGCTAGATACGCAGTATTTT.

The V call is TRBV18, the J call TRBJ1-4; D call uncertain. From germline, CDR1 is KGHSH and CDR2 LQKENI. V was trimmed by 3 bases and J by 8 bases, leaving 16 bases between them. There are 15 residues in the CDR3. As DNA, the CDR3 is TGTGCCAGCTCACCGATTCTTGGGGATCGAGAAAAACTGTTTTTT. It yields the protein CASSPILGDREKLFF.

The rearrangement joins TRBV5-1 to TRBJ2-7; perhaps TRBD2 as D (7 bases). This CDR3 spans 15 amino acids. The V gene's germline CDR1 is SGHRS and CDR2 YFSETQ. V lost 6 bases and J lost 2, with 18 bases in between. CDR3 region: CASNGGGRQTYEQYF. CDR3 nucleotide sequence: TGCGCCAGCAATGGGGGGGGCAGGCAAACCTACGAGCAGTACTTC.

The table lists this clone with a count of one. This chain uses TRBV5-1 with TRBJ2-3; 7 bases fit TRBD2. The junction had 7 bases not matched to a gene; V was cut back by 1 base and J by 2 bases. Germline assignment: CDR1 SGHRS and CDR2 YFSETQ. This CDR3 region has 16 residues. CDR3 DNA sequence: TGCGCCAGCAGCTTGAGAGAGCGGGACCCCACAGATACGCAGTATTTT. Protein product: CASSLRERDPTDTQYF.

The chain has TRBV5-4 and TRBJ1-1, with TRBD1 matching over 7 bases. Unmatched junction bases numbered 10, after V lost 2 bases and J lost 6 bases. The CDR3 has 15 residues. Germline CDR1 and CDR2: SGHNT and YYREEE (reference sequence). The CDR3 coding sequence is TGTGCCAGCAGCTTCCAGGGGGTTACCTCGGCTGAAGCTTTCTTT. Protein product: CASSFQGVTSAEAFF.

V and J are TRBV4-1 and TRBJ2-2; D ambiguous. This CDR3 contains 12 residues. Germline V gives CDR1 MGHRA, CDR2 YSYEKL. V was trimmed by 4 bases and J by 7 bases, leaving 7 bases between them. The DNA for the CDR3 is TGCGCCAGCAGCCCTCCGGGCGGGGAGCTGTTTTTT. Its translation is CASSPPGGELFF.

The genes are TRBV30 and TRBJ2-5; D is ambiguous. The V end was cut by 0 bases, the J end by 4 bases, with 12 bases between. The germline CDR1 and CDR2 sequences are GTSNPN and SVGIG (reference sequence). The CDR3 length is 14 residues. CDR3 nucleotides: TGTGCCTGGAGTGTACTGGGATTCACAGAGACCCAGTACTTC. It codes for CAWSVLGFTETQYF. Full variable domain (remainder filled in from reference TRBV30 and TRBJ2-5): SQTIHQWPATLVQPVGSPLSLECTVEGTSNPNLYWYRQAAGRGLQLLFYSVGIGQISSEVPQNLSASRPQDRQFILSSKKLLLSDSGFYLCAWSVLGFTETQYFGPGTRLLVL.

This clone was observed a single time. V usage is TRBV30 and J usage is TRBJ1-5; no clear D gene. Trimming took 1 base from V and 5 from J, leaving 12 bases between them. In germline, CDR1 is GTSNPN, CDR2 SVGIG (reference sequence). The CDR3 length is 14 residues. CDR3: CAWSETRGDQPQHF. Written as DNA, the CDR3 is TGTGCCTGGAGTGAGACTCGGGGTGATCAGCCCCAGCATTTT.

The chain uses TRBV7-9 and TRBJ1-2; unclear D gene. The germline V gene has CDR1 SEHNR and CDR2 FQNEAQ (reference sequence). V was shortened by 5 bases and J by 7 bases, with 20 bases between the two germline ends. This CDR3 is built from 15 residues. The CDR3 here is CASSPAVPGLPGYTF. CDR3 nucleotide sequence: TGTGCCAGCAGCCCCGCGGTCCCGGGCCTCCCTGGCTACACCTTC.

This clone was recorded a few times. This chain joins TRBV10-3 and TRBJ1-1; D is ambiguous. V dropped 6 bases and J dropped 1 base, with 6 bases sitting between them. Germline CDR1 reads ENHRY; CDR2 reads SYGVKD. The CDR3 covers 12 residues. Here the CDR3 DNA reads TGTGCCATCAGGGGTCAGAACACTGAAGCTTTCTTT. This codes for CAIRGQNTEAFF.

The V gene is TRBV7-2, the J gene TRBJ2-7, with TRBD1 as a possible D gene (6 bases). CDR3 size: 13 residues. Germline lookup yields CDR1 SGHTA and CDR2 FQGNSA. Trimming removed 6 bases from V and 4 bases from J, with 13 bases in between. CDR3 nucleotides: TGTGCCAGCAGTAGAAGGGACACTTACGAGCAGTACTTC. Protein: CASSRRDTYEQYF.

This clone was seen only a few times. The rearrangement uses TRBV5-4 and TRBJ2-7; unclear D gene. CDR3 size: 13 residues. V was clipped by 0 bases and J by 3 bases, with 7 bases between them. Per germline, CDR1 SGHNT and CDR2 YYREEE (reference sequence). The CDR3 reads CASSLVGSYEQYF. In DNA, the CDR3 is TGTGCCAGCAGCTTGGTCGGAAGCTACGAGCAGTACTTC.

The CDR3 sequence: CASSQNTIRGDGEKLFF. Here the CDR3 DNA reads TGTGCCAGCAGCCAAAATACAATAAGGGGCGATGGTGAAAAACTGTTTTTT. This rearrangement joins TRBV7-9 to TRBJ1-4; tentatively, D is TRBD1 (5 bases). Trimming shortened V by 5 bases and J by 7 bases, and 23 bases separated the two germline ends. Germline CDR1 and CDR2: SEHNR and FQNEAQ (reference sequence). This CDR3 has 17 amino acids.

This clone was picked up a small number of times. The CDR3 sequence is CASSDPLRGTGELFF. The CDR3 region has the DNA TGTGCCAGCAGCGACCCGCTCCGGGGCACCGGGGAGCTGTTTTTT. The gene calls are TRBV7-9 and TRBJ2-2; possible D gene TRBD2, 5 bases. The germline V and J ends were trimmed by 5 bases and 4 bases, with 14 bases remaining between them. This CDR3 region has 15 residues. From germline, CDR1 is SEHNR and CDR2 FQNEAQ (reference sequence). Supplemented by reference TRBV7-9 and TRBJ2-2, the full variable domain reads DTGVSQNPRHKITKRGQNVTFRCDPISEHNRLYWYRQTLGQGPEFLTYFQNEAQLEKSRLLSDRFSAERPKGSFSTLEIQRTEQGDSAMYLCASSDPLRGTGELFFGEGSRLTVL.

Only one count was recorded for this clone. CDR3 loop: CASSARGQLANVLTF. CDR3 in DNA: TGTGCCAGCAGCGCCAGGGGCCAGTTAGCCAACGTCCTGACTTTC. The V call is TRBV5-6, the J call TRBJ2-6, with D perhaps TRBD1 (6 bases). Germline-derived CDR1 and CDR2 are SGHDT and YYEEEE. Between the trimmed V and J ends, which lost 4 bases and 7 bases, there was a span of 15 bases. The CDR3 runs to 15 residues.

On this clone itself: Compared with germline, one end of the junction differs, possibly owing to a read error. DNA of the CDR3: TGTGCTAGCAGCCCAAGCGCCCCATCCTACGAGCAGTACTTC. Residues: CASSPSAPSYEQYF. The chain uses TRBV7-7 and TRBJ2-7; the D is unclear. The CDR3 totals 14 residues. Germline-derived CDR1 and CDR2 are SSHAT and FNYEAQ (reference sequence).

DNA for the CDR3: TGTGCCAGCTCCCCCGGGACAGGGGTTGAGCAGTACTTC. This codes for CASSPGTGVEQYF. This sequence joins TRBV18 and TRBJ2-7; TRBD1 agrees at 10 bases. Germline V gene lookup returns CDR1 KGHSH and CDR2 LQKENI. This CDR3 has 13 residues. With V trimmed by 6 bases and J by 7 bases, 6 bases remained unmatched.

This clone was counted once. Here the CDR3 DNA reads TGTGCCTGGAGCACAGGGGTAGGAAGTGAAAAACTGTTTTTT. Its translation is CAWSTGVGSEKLFF. The chain joins TRBV30 to TRBJ1-4; 7 nucleotides agree with TRBD1. The CDR3 sequence is 14 residues long. The V segment lost 3 bases and the J segment 7 bases; nucleotides outside the gene matches: 8. In germline, CDR1 is GTSNPN, CDR2 SVGIG (reference sequence).

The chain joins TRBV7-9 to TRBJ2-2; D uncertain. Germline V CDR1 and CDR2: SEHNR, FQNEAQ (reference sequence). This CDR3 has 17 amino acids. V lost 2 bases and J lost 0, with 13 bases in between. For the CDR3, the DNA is TGTGCCAGCAGCTTAATCGGAGTTCCGGCGAACACCGGGGAGCTGTTTTTT. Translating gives CASSLIGVPANTGELFF.